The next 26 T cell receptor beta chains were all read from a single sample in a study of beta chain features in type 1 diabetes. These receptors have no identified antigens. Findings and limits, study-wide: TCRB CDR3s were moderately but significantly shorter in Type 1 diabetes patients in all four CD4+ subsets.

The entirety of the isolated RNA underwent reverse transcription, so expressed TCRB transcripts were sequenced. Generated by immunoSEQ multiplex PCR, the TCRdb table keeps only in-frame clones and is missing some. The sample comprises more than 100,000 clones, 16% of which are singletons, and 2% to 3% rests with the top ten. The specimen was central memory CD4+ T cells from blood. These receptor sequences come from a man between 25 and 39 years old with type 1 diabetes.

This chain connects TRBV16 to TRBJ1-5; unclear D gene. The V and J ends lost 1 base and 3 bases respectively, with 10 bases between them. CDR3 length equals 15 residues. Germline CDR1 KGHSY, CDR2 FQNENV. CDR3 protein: CASSQWGGNNQPQHF. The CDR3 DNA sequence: TGTGCCAGCAGCCAATGGGGAGGGAACAATCAGCCCCAGCATTTT.

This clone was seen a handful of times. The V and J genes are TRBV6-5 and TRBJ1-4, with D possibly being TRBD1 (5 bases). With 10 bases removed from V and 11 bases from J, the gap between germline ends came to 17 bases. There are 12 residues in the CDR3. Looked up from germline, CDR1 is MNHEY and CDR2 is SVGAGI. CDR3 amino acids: CATKSPRGKLFF. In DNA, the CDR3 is TGTGCCACCAAAAGTCCGCGGGGGAAACTGTTTTTT.

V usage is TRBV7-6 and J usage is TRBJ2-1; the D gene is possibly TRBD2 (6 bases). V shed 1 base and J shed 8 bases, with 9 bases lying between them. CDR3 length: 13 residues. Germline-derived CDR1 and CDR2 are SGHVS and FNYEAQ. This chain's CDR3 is CASSLGWGDEQFF. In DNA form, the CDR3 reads TGTGCCAGCAGCTTAGGATGGGGGGATGAGCAGTTCTTC.

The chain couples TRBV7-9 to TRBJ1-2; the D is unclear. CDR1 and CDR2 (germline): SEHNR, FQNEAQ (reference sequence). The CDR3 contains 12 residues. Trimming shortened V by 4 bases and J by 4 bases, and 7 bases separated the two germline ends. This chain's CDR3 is CASSSRTYGYTF. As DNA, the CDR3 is TGTGCCAGCAGCTCCCGGACCTATGGCTACACCTTC.

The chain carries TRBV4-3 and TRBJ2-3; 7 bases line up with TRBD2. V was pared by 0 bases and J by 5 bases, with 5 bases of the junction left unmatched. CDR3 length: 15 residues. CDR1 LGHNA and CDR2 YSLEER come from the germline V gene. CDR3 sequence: CASSQEGGGRDTQYF. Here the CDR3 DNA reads TGCGCCAGCAGCCAAGAGGGCGGGGGAAGAGATACGCAGTATTTT.

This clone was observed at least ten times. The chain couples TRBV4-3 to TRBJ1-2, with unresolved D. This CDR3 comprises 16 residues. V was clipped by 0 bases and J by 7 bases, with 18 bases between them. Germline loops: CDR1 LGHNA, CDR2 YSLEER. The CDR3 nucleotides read TGCGCCAGCAGCCAAGATGTTACCGGAATTACGCGTGGCTACACCTTC. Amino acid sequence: CASSQDVTGITRGYTF.

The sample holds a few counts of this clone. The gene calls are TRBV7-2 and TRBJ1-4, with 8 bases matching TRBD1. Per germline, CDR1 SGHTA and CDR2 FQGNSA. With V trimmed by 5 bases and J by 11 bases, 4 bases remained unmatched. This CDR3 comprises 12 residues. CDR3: CASSGYRGKLFF. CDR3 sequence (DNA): TGTGCCAGCAGCGGATACAGGGGGAAACTGTTTTTT.

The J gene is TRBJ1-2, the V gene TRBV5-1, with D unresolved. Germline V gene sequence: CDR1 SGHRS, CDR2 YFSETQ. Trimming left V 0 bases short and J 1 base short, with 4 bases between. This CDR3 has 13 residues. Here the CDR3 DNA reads TGCGCCAGCAGCTTGGACAGTAACTATGGCTACACCTTC. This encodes CASSLDSNYGYTF.

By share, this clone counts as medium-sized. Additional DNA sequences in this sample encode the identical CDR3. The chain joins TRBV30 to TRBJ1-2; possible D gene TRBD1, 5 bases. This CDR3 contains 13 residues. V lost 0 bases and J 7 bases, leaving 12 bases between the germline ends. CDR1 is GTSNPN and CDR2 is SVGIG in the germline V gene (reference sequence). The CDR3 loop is CAWSVLGVSGYTF. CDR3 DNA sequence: TGTGCCTGGAGTGTACTGGGGGTCAGTGGCTACACCTTC.

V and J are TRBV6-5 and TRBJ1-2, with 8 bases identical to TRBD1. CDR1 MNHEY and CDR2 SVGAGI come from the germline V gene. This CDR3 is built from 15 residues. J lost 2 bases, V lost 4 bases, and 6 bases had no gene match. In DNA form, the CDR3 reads TGTGCCAGCAGTTTGAGGGACAGGCCAAACTATGGCTACACCTTC. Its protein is CASSLRDRPNYGYTF.

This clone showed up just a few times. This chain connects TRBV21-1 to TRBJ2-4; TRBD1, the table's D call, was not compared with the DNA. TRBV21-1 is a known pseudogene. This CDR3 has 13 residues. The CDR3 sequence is CASGKQGWDIQYF. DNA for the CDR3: TGTGCCAGCGGGAAACAGGGGTGGGACATTCAGTACTTC.

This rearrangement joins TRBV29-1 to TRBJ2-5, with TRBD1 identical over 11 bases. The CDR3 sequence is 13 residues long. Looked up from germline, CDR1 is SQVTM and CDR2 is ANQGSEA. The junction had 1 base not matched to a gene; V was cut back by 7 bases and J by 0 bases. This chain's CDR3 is CSGDRGDQETQYF. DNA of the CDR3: TGCAGCGGGGACAGGGGGGACCAAGAGACCCAGTACTTC.

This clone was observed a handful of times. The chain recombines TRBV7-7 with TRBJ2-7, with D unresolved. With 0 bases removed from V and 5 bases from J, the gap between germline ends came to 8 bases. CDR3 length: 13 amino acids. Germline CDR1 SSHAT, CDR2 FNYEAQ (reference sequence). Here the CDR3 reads CASSLAQDHEQYF. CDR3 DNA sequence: TGTGCCAGCAGCTTAGCCCAGGACCACGAGCAGTACTTC.

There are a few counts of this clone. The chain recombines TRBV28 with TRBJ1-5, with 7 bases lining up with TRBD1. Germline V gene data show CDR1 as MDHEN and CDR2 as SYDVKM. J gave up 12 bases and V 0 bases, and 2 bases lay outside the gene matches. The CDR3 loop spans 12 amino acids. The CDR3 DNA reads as TGTGCCAGCAGTTTATGGGGACAGTTCCAGCATTTT. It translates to CASSLWGQFQHF.

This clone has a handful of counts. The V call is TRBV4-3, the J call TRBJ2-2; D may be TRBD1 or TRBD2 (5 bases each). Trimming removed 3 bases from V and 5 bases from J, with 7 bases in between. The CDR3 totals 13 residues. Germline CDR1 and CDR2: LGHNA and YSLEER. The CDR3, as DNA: TGCGCCAGCAGCCAGGGGACGACCGGGGAGCTGTTTTTT. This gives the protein CASSQGTTGELFF.

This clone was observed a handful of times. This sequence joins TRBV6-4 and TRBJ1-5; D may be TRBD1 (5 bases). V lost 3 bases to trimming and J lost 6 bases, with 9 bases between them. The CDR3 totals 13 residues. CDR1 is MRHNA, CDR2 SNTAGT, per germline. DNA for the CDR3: TGTGCCAGCAGTGAAACAGGTAGTCAGCCCCAGCATTTT. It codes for CASSETGSQPQHF.

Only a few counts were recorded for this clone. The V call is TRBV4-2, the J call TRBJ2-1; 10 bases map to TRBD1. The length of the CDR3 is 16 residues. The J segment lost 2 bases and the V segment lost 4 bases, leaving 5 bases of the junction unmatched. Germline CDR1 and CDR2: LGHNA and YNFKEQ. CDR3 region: CASSPTDRGAYNEQFF. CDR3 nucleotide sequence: TGTGCCAGCAGCCCCACGGACAGGGGGGCCTACAATGAGCAGTTCTTC.

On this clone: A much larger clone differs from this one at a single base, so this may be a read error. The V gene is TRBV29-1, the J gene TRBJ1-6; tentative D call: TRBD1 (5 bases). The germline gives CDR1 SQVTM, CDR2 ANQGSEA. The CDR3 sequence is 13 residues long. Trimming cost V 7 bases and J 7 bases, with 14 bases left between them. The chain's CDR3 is CSGGDAENSPLHF. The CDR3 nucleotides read TGCAGCGGGGGGGACGCGGAAAATTCACCCCTCCACTTT. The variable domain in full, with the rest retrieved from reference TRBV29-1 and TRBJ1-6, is SAVISQKPSRDICQRGTSLTIQCQVDSQVTMMFWYRQQPGQSLTLIATANQGSEATYESGFVIDKFPISRPNLTFSTLTVSNMSPEDSSIYLCSGGDAENSPLHFGNGTRLTVT.

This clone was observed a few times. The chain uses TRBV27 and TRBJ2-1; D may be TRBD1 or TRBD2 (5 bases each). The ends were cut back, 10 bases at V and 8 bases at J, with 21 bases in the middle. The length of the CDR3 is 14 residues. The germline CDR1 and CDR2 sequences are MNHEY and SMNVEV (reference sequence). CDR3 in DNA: TGTGCCACCCAGGCGAGTTATCGGGGCGATGAGCAGTTCTTC. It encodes CATQASYRGDEQFF.

The DNA for the CDR3 is TGTGCCAGCTCACCTCGCAGGGACGGAGAGACCCAGTACTTC. Translated: CASSPRRDGETQYF. The chain uses TRBV18 and TRBJ2-5; tentatively, D is TRBD1 or TRBD2 (5 bases each). The germline gives CDR1 KGHSH, CDR2 LQKENI. V gave up 3 bases and J gave up 4 bases, with 12 bases separating them. The CDR3 is 14 amino acids. The full variable domain, completed using reference TRBV18 and TRBJ2-5, is NAGVMQNPRHLVRRRGQEARLRCSPMKGHSHVYWYRQLPEEGLKFMVYLQKENIIDESGMPKERFSAEFPKEGPSILRIQQVVRGDSAAYFCASSPRRDGETQYFGPGTRLLVL.

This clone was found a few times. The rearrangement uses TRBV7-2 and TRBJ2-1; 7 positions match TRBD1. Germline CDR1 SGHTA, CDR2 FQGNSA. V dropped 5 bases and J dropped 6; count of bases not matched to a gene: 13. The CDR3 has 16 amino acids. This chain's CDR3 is CASSAPGTVGSNEQFF. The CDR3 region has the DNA TGTGCCAGCAGCGCCCCCGGGACAGTCGGGTCCAATGAGCAGTTCTTC.

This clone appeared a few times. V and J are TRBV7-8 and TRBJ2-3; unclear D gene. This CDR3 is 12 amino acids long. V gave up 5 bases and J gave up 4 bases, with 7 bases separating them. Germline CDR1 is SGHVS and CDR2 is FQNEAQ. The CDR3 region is CASSPQADTQYF. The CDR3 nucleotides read TGTGCCAGCAGCCCTCAGGCAGATACGCAGTATTTT.

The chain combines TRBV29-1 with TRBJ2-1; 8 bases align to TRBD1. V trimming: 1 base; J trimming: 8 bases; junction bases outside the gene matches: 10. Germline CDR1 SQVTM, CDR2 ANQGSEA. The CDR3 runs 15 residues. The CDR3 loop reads CSVEANQGAWDEQFF. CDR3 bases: TGCAGCGTTGAAGCCAACCAGGGGGCGTGGGATGAGCAGTTCTTC.

CDR3 sequence: CASSLKATDTQYF. As DNA, the CDR3 is TGTGCCAGCAGTCTAAAGGCCACAGATACGCAGTATTTT. This rearrangement joins TRBV6-5 to TRBJ2-3; D remains unclear. There are 13 residues in the CDR3. Germline assignment: CDR1 MNHEY and CDR2 SVGAGI. The ends were cut back, 5 bases at V and 2 bases at J, with 8 bases in the middle.

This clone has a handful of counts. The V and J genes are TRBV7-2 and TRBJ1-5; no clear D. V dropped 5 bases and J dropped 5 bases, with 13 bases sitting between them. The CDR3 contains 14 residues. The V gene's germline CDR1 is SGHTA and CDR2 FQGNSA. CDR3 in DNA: TGTGCCAGCAGCCACGAACGTTACGATCAGCCCCAGCATTTT. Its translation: CASSHERYDQPQHF.

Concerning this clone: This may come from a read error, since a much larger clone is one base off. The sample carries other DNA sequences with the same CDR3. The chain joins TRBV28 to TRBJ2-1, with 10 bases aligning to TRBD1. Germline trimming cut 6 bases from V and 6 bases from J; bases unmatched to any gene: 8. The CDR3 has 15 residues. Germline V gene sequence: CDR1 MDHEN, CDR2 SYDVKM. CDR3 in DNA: TGTGCCAGCAGGGGGCGGACAGGGGGTTTCAATGAGCAGTTCTTC. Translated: CASRGRTGGFNEQFF.